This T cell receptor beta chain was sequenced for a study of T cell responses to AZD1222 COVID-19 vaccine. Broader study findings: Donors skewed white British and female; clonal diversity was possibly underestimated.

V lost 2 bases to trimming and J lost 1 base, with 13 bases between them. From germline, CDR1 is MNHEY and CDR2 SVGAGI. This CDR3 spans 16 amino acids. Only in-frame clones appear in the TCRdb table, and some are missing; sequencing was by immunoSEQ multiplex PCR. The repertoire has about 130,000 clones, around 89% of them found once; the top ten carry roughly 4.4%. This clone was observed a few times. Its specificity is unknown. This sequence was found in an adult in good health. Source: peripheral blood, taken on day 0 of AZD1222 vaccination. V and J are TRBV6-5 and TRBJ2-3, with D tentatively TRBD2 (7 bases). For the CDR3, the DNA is TGTGCCAGCAGTTACAAAGGGGGGGCGGGCACAGATACGCAGTATTTT. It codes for CASSYKGGAGTDTQYF.